This TCR beta chain was identified during a study of T cells in Graves' hyperthyroidism and ophthalmopathy. TCR beta CDR3 region amplification was performed from RNA transcripts. A first-round RT-PCR of the TCR CDR3 used the HTBI primer set. Via MiXCR, TCRdb re-called the multiplex PCR reads, giving one row per CDR3 protein. Here the sample spans fewer than 300,000 distinct CDR3 sequences, 15% being singletons. Diagnosis of hyperthyroidism was new in patients aged 18 to 65, and its duration was under 2 months. Before ophthalmopathy appeared, progressors gave blood at initial hyperthyroidism diagnosis. Source material: blood. This TCR came from a woman aged 50 to 60 with Graves' hyperthyroidism that later progressed to Graves' ophthalmopathy.

The CDR3 DNA is TGTGCCAGCAGTTTGCTATACACCGGGGAGCTGTTTTTT. It encodes CASSLLYTGELFF. The chain joins TRBV27 to TRBJ2-2; no firm D call. V shed 3 bases and J shed 3 bases, with 5 bases lying between them. The CDR3 is 13 amino acids. Germline lookup yields CDR1 MNHEY and CDR2 SMNVEV (reference sequence).